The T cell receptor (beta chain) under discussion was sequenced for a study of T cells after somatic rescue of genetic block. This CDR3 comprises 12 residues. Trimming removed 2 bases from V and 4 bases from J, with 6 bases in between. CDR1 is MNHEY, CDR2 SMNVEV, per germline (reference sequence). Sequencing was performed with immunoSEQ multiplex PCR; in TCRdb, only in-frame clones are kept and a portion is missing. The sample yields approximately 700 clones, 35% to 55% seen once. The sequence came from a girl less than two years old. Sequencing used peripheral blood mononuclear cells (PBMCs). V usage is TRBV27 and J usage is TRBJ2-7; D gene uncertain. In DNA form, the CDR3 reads TGTGCCAGCAGTTTAATGAGTTACGAGCAGTACTTC. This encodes CASSLMSYEQYF.